The 25 T cell receptor beta chains given below trace back to one sample, sequenced in a study of cytomegalovirus exposure and HLA in healthy donors. PCR employed 60 Vbeta and 13 Jbeta primers. TCRdb keeps only in-frame clones here, not all; method: immunoSEQ multiplex PCR. The table lists around 120,000 clones, 70% to 85% of them singletons, with about 2.9% in the top ten. Specimen: PBMCs. These receptors were collected from a boy aged 2 to 9 in good health and CMV-seronegative.

The V call is TRBV5-4, the J call TRBJ1-6, with 7 bases matching TRBD1. V was clipped by 1 base and J by 2 bases; unmatched bases: 3. The CDR3 runs 16 residues. The germline CDR1 and CDR2 sequences are SGHNT and YYREEE (reference sequence). CDR3 sequence: CASSLPGQTYNSPLHF. In DNA, the CDR3 is TGTGCCAGCAGCTTGCCGGGACAGACCTATAATTCACCCCTCCACTTT.

This clone was observed a few times. This chain connects TRBV19 to TRBJ2-7; 9 bases map to TRBD1. CDR3 length: 13 amino acids. Losses at the gene ends were 7 bases for V and 5 bases for J; bases not matched to a gene: 6. CDR1 and CDR2 (germline): LNHDA, SQIVND (reference sequence). CDR3 in amino acids: CASMGTGSHEQYF. The CDR3 DNA sequence: TGTGCCAGTATGGGGACAGGGTCCCACGAGCAGTACTTC. Using reference TRBV19 and TRBJ2-7 for the parts outside the CDR3, the full variable domain is DGGITQSPKYLFRKEGQNVTLSCEQNLNHDAMYWYRQDPGQGLRLIYYSQIVNDFQKGDIAEGYSVSREKKESFPLTVTSAQKNPTAFYLCASMGTGSHEQYFGPGTRLTVT.

This rearrangement joins TRBV4-1 to TRBJ2-5; possibly TRBD1 for D (6 bases). The CDR3 covers 14 residues. V was pared by 4 bases and J by 1 base, with 10 bases between. From germline, CDR1 is MGHRA and CDR2 YSYEKL. The CDR3 spells CASSLRDTQETQYF. The CDR3 nucleotides read TGCGCCAGCAGCCTCCGGGACACCCAAGAGACCCAGTACTTC.

The V and J genes are TRBV4-2 and TRBJ2-3, with a possible D match to TRBD2 (5 bases). Trimming cost V 4 bases and J 0 bases, with 14 bases left between them. CDR1 and CDR2 (germline): LGHNA, YNFKEQ. This CDR3 is built from 16 residues. The chain's CDR3 is CASSLVTGESTDTQYF. Written as DNA, the CDR3 is TGTGCCAGCAGCCTAGTCACCGGGGAAAGCACAGATACGCAGTATTTT.

The rearrangement links TRBV10-3 to TRBJ2-5; D remains unclear. V was pared by 0 bases and J by 4 bases, with 12 bases between. CDR1 and CDR2 (germline): ENHRY, SYGVKD. This CDR3 spans 15 amino acids. The DNA for the CDR3 is TGTGCCATCAGTGAGTCCGGCAGGTCGTCAGAGACCCAGTACTTC. This sequence encodes CAISESGRSSETQYF.

The chain is built from TRBV5-1 and TRBJ1-1; TRBD1 matches 7 bases. The CDR3 consists of 14 residues. Looked up from germline, CDR1 is SGHRS and CDR2 is YFSETQ. Losses at the gene ends were 3 bases for V and 3 bases for J; bases not matched to a gene: 5. The CDR3 region is CASSSNRGDTEAFF. CDR3 coding DNA: TGCGCCAGCAGCTCCAACAGGGGAGACACTGAAGCTTTCTTT.

This chain connects TRBV30 to TRBJ1-6; D perhaps matches TRBD1 (6 bases). CDR1 GTSNPN and CDR2 SVGIG come from the germline V gene (reference sequence). The CDR3 covers 12 residues. Trimming shortened V by 1 base and J by 12 bases, and 10 bases separated the two germline ends. The CDR3 loop reads CAWSGGRGPLHF. The CDR3 DNA is TGTGCCTGGAGTGGAGGCAGGGGACCCCTCCACTTT.

This clone was counted between two and nine times. The rearrangement links TRBV15 to TRBJ2-1; 11 nucleotides agree with TRBD2. V was clipped by 8 bases and J by 0 bases; unmatched bases: 3. The length of the CDR3 is 15 residues. Looked up from germline, CDR1 is LNHNV and CDR2 is YYDKDF (reference sequence). In DNA form, the CDR3 reads TGTGCCACCTCCGGGACTAGCGGCTCCTACAATGAGCAGTTCTTC. This gives the protein CATSGTSGSYNEQFF. The full variable domain, with the rest looked up from reference TRBV15 and TRBJ2-1, is DAMVIQNPRYQVTQFGKPVTLSCSQTLNHNVMYWYQQKSSQAPKLLFHYYDKDFNNEADTPDNFQSRRPNTSFCFLDIRSPGLGDTAMYLCATSGTSGSYNEQFFGPGTRLTVL.

The chain carries TRBV7-9 and TRBJ2-7; D gene uncertain. The CDR3 spans 12 residues. Germline CDR1 reads SEHNR; CDR2 reads FQNEAQ (reference sequence). Trimming stripped 1 base from V and 7 bases from J, with 8 bases between. CDR3 protein: CASSLGPREQYV. The CDR3 nucleotides are TGTGCCAGCAGCTTAGGGCCACGGGAGCAGTACGTC.

V usage is TRBV5-6 and J usage is TRBJ2-7, with a weak D call TRBD2 (5 bases). This CDR3 has 13 residues. Germline V gene data show CDR1 as SGHDT and CDR2 as YYEEEE. V was clipped by 3 bases and J by 3 bases, with 10 bases between them. The CDR3 DNA sequence: TGTGCCAGCAGCTATTCCGGGAACTACGAGCAGTACTTC. Translation: CASSYSGNYEQYF. The full variable domain, completed using reference TRBV5-6 and TRBJ2-7, is DAGVTQSPTHLIKTRGQQVTLRCSPKSGHDTVSWYQQALGQGPQFIFQYYEEEERQRGNFPDRFSGHQFPNYSSELNVNALLLGDSALYLCASSYSGNYEQYFGPGTRLTVT.

The chain is built from TRBV21-1 and TRBJ1-5; the D call of TRBD1 is as the table states it, not checked on the DNA. TRBV21-1 is a pseudogene. The CDR3 is 17 residues long. The CDR3 DNA follows: TGTGCCAGCAGCAAAACTGACAGACCATTGCCCAATCAGCCCCAGCATTTT. This sequence encodes CASSKTDRPLPNQPQHF.

As regards this clone: One end of the junction fails to match germline, which may point to a read error. The chain recombines TRBV12-5 with TRBJ2-1; TRBD2 matches 8 bases. The germline CDR1 and CDR2 sequences are LGHNT and FRNRAP. This CDR3 comprises 15 residues. CDR3 protein: CASGLVVAGYTEQFF. For the CDR3, the DNA is TGTGCTAGTGGTTTGGTAGTAGCGGGATACACTGAGCAGTTCTTC.

This chain links TRBV5-4 with TRBJ2-7; 7 bases map to TRBD1. This CDR3 has 14 residues. The trim removed 1 base at V and 4 bases at J, leaving 5 bases unmatched. Germline loops: CDR1 SGHNT, CDR2 YYREEE (reference sequence). CDR3 amino acids: CASSLLTGRYEQYF. CDR3 coding DNA: TGTGCCAGCAGCTTGTTGACAGGGCGGTACGAGCAGTACTTC. The full variable domain, with the rest looked up from reference TRBV5-4 and TRBJ2-7, is ETGVTQSPTHLIKTRGQQVTLRCSSQSGHNTVSWYQQALGQGPQFIFQYYREEENGRGNFPPRFSGLQFPNYSSELNVNALELDDSALYLCASSLLTGRYEQYFGPGTRLTVT.

As DNA, the CDR3 is TGTGCCAGCACCTTGGGGGGTATCAGTTCAGAGACCCAGTACTTC. Its translation: CASTLGGISSETQYF. V is TRBV6-5 and J is TRBJ2-5, with D maybe TRBD2 (6 bases). Trimming left V 7 bases short and J 4 bases short, with 19 bases between. The CDR3 runs to 15 residues. Germline CDR1 is MNHEY and CDR2 is SVGAGI.

CDR3 nucleotides: TGTGCCAGCAGCCGCCAAGGGGTGAGGGAGACCCAGTACTTC. Translation gives CASSRQGVRETQYF. The chain links TRBV14 to TRBJ2-5, with D possibly TRBD1 on 5 matching bases. This CDR3 contains 14 residues. Germline V lookup: CDR1 SGHDN, CDR2 FVKESK. The V gene lost 4 bases and the J gene lost 5 bases, with 14 bases spanning the gap.

This chain links TRBV4-1 with TRBJ2-7; 10 bases line up with TRBD2. CDR1 is MGHRA, CDR2 YSYEKL, per germline. CDR3 length: 17 amino acids. V shed 4 bases, J shed 4 bases, and the junction held 13 bases outside the gene matches. CDR3 amino acids: CASSPISHSGGIYEQYF. The CDR3 coding sequence is TGCGCCAGCAGCCCTATCTCCCATAGCGGGGGGATTTACGAGCAGTACTTC.

The V call is TRBV6-6, the J call TRBJ2-7; 11 bases are shared with TRBD1. Germline trimming cut 4 bases from V and 3 bases from J; bases unmatched to any gene: 8. There are 16 residues in the CDR3. Germline loops: CDR1 MNHNY, CDR2 SVGAGI (reference sequence). The CDR3 region has the DNA TGTGCCAGCAGTTCCACCGGACAGGGGGCATTCTACGAGCAGTACTTC. As protein: CASSSTGQGAFYEQYF.

The V call is TRBV7-9, the J call TRBJ1-3; D is possibly TRBD1 (5 bases). This CDR3 comprises 15 residues. Germline V gene data show CDR1 as SEHNR and CDR2 as FQNEAQ (reference sequence). With 2 bases removed from V and 4 bases from J, the gap between germline ends came to 12 bases. The CDR3 DNA reads as TGTGCCAGCAGCTTAAAAGCAGGGTTAGGAAACACCATATATTTT. Translating it yields CASSLKAGLGNTIYF.

This clone was seen more than once but under ten times. The DNA of the CDR3 is TGTGCCAGCAGTCCGCTCTGGACAGCTAATAGCAATCAGCCCCAGCATTTT. This sequence encodes CASSPLWTANSNQPQHF. The chain combines TRBV27 with TRBJ1-5; the D gene is possibly TRBD1 (6 bases). V lost 5 bases, J lost 0 bases, and 17 bases lay in between. The CDR3 is 17 residues long. Germline CDR1 MNHEY, CDR2 SMNVEV (reference sequence).

This clone was observed a handful of times. The gene calls are TRBV4-2 and TRBJ1-2, with 9 bases that match TRBD1. CDR1 is LGHNA and CDR2 is YNFKEQ in the germline V gene. This CDR3 contains 15 residues. V was pared by 7 bases and J by 6 bases, with 12 bases of the junction left unmatched. CDR3 amino acids: CASNPYVTGGNGYTF. In DNA, the CDR3 is TGTGCCAGCAACCCCTACGTAACAGGGGGCAATGGCTACACCTTC.

The genes are TRBV29-1 and TRBJ1-1; 7 nucleotides agree with TRBD1. V was clipped by 6 bases and J by 6 bases; unmatched bases: 4. From germline, CDR1 is SQVTM and CDR2 ANQGSEA. The CDR3 extends over 11 amino acids. The CDR3 loop is CSVDTGAEAFF. The CDR3, as DNA: TGCAGCGTCGATACAGGGGCTGAAGCTTTCTTT.

CDR3 amino acids: CASSSDSYNEQFF. The CDR3, as DNA: TGCGCCAGCAGCTCGGACAGCTACAATGAGCAGTTCTTC. The rearrangement uses TRBV5-1 and TRBJ2-1; a weak D match, TRBD1 (6 bases). Looked up from germline, CDR1 is SGHRS and CDR2 is YFSETQ. Trimming shortened V by 3 bases and J by 3 bases, and 7 bases separated the two germline ends. The CDR3 has 13 amino acids.

The chain employs TRBV19 and TRBJ1-2; 7 nucleotides line up with TRBD1. The CDR3 contains 13 residues. The germline gives CDR1 LNHDA, CDR2 SQIVND (reference sequence). Unmatched junction bases numbered 2, after V lost 1 base and J lost 6 bases. CDR3 protein: CASSIVGQNGYTF. The CDR3 region has the DNA TGTGCCAGTAGTATAGTGGGACAGAATGGCTACACCTTC.

V and J are TRBV6-6 and TRBJ1-1, with D tentatively TRBD1 (5 bases). Trimming pared 0 bases from V and 5 bases from J, leaving 13 bases between. The CDR3 runs to 15 residues. Germline V gene sequence: CDR1 MNHNY, CDR2 SVGAGI (reference sequence). The CDR3 region has the DNA TGTGCCAGCAGTTACTCGGGGGGGGAGGGGACTGAAGCTTTCTTT. As protein: CASSYSGGEGTEAFF.

The rearrangement joins TRBV19 to TRBJ1-4, with no clear D. Germline CDR1 and CDR2: LNHDA and SQIVND (reference sequence). This CDR3 is 14 amino acids long. V was shortened by 4 bases and J by 5 bases, with 11 bases between the two germline ends. The CDR3: CASSTQTDNEKLFF. In DNA form, the CDR3 reads TGTGCCAGTAGTACGCAAACAGACAATGAAAAACTGTTTTTT.